This T cell receptor (beta chain) is drawn from a study of CD8 T cells in ankylosing spondylitis (dated by TCRdb to the late 2010s). In the study overall: The study set out to find disease-linked TCR variants by profiling T cell receptor beta repertoires in ankylosing spondylitis patients and healthy donors. Peripheral blood was sampled, and synovial fluid was also collected from ankylosing spondylitis patients. The full study cohort comprised approximately 23 ankylosing spondylitis patients and approximately 100 healthy donors. Paper-wide results and their limitations: A TCR beta motif made up of several highly homologous amino acid variants appeared to be characteristic of blood from ankylosing spondylitis patients. Some TCR beta motif variants had previously been reported in synovial fluid and blood of reactive arthritis patients, which suggested common disease-initiation mechanisms. A CD8+ phenotype was shown by the disease-linked clones, which were found at relatively low frequencies in peripheral blood. According to the report, matched synovial fluid samples from ankylosing spondylitis patients were significantly enriched for the disease-linked clones.

As to this clonotype: There is no known antigen for this receptor. No clone much larger than this one lies a single base away; base qualities are absent.

Sequencing took place on an Illumina HiSeq 2500. Quantitative 5'-RACE with molecular barcodes was the method used to prepare the TCR beta libraries. Processing in the source paper ran as follows. To identify disease-linked TCR variants, a new computational method was used, one built on a probabilistic model of VDJ rearrangement. The public reads were quality trimmed at Q25 with fastp and then assembled into clones with MiXCR by TCRdb, keeping productive beta chains. Entries that share a CDR3 protein sequence are merged under the most common genes and DNA. None of the V and J calls come from the authors' own analysis; TCRdb made them. This sample has about 800,000 distinct CDR3 sequences in its table, and approximately 12% of those were observed once. The ten largest make up 0.51% of the sample. V is pruned by 3 bases and J by 9 bases, leaving 9 bases of the junction without a gene match. There are 15 amino acids in the CDR3, from cysteine to phenylalanine inclusive. Just the 45-base CDR3 DNA is kept, in frame starting at base 1. The germline V gene sets CDR1 to SGHRS and CDR2 to YFSETQ.

The chain joins TRBV5-1 to TRBJ1-6, with 7 junctional bases fitting TRBD1. The source is a male donor with ankylosing spondylitis. Input material: blood, either unsorted or a sorted T cell fraction (not recorded which). The bases are TGCGCCAGCAGCTCGATTGACAGGGTCAGTTCACCCCTCCACTTT. The resulting protein is CASSSIDRVSSPLHF.